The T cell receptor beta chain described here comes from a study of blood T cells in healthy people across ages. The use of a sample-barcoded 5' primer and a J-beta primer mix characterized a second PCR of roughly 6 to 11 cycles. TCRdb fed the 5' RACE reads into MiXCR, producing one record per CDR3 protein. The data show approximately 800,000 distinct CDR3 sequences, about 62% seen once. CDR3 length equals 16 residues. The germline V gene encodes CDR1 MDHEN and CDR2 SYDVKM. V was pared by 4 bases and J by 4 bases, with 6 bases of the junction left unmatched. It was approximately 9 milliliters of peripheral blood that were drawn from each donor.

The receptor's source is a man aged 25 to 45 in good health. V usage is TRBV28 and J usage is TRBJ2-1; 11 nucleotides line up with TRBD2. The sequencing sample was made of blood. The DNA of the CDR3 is TGTGCCAGCAGTTACCCTAGCGGGGGGTCATACAATGAGCAGTTCTTC. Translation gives CASSYPSGGSYNEQFF.